The sample holds many counts of the clone carrying this T cell receptor (beta chain). Its antigen is not known. These data come from a study of T-cell reconstitution after alpha-beta-depleted transplantation in children. Study findings and constraints: When one year had passed after transplant, most T-cell counts and diversity came from newly produced T cells. Some patients' high day-60 TCRbeta diversity was traced to surviving recipient T cells and thymic progenitors. Expanded graft clones numbering several hundred reportedly gave rise to alpha-beta T cells about two months after transplant.

The germline V gene has CDR1 DFQATT and CDR2 SNEGSKA (reference sequence). This CDR3 spans 13 amino acids. V dropped 6 bases and J dropped 2; count of bases not matched to a gene: 6. TCRbeta library preparation incorporated unique molecular identifiers. TCRdb re-called the PCR reads with MiXCR, one entry per CDR3 protein. Here the sample spans around 100,000 distinct CDR3 sequences, approximately 5.4% being singletons. This TCR was sampled from a female patient between 2 and 10 years old who had a stem cell transplant for Fanconi anemia, so the T cells may come from the graft donor. The input for sequencing was PBMCs, mostly from graft donor cells, taken 60 days after TCRalphabeta/CD19-depleted stem cell transplant. The chain employs TRBV20-1 and TRBJ2-5, with TRBD1 matching 7 bases. This chain's CDR3 is CSAPGGWQETQYF. CDR3 coding DNA: TGCAGTGCCCCAGGGGGATGGCAAGAGACCCAGTACTTC.